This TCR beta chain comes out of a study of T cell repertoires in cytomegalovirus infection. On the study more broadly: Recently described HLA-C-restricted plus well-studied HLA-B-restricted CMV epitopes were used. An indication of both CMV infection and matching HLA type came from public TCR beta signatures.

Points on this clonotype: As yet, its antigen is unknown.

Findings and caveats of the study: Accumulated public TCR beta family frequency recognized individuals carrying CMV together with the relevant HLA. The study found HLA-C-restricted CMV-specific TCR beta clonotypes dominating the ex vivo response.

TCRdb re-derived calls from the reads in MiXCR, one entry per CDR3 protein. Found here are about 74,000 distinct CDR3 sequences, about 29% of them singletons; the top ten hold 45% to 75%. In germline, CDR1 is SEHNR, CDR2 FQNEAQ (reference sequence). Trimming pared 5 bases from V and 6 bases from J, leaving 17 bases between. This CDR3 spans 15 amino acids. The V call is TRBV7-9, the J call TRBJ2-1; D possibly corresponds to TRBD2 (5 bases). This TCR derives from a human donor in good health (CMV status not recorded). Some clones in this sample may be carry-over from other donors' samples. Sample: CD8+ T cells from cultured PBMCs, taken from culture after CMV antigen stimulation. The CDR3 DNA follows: TGTGCCAGCAGCCCGCGGGCGGGTACCCCCAATGAGCAGTTCTTC. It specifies CASSPRAGTPNEQFF.